One sample yielded the 2 T cell receptor beta chains listed below, sequenced in a study of blood T cells in healthy people across ages. For the second PCR, which ran for about 7 to 11 cycles, a sample-barcoded 5' primer and a J-beta primer mix were used. TCRdb itself ran the 5' RACE reads through MiXCR, one entry per CDR3 protein. There are fewer than 2 million distinct CDR3 sequences in the sample; about two fifths occur only once, and 20% to 25% lies in the top ten. Sequences were obtained from blood. The origin of the receptors is a human donor in good health.

The rearrangement links TRBV4-3 to TRBJ2-3, with D perhaps TRBD1 or TRBD2 (5 bases each). The V gene lost 10 bases and the J gene lost 6 bases, with 17 bases spanning the gap. This CDR3 has 13 amino acids. The germline V gene encodes CDR1 LGHNA and CDR2 YSLEER. The CDR3: CATGTGLLDTQYF. The CDR3 region has the DNA TGCGCCACCGGGACGGGCCTTCTGGATACGCAGTATTTT.

This chain joins TRBV6-5 and TRBJ2-4; TRBD1 agrees at 10 bases. The end of the DNA aligns better with TRBJ2-7, so the J call may be wrong. From germline, CDR1 is MNHEY and CDR2 SVGAGI. The CDR3 runs 15 residues. CDR3 DNA sequence: TGTGCCAGCAGCATGTCCGGGACAGGGGACTACGAGCAGTACTTC. Protein product: CASSMSGTGDYEQYF.